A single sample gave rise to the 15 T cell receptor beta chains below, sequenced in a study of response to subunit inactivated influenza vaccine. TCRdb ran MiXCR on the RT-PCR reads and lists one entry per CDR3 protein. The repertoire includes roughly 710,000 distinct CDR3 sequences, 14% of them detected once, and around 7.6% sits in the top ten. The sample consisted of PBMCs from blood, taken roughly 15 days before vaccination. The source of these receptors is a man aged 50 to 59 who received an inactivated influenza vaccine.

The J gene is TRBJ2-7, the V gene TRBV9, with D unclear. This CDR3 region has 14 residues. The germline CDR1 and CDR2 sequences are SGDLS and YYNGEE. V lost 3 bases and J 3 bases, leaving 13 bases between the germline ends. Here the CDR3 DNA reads TGTGCCAGCAGCGGCACCTCGAACAACTACGAGCAGTACTTC. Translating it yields CASSGTSNNYEQYF.

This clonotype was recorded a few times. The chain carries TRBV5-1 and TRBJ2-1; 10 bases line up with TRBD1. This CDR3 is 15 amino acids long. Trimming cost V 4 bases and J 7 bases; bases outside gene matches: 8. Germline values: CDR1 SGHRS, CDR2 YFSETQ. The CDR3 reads CASSQGQGLQNEQFF. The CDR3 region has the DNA TGCGCCAGCAGCCAGGGACAGGGGTTGCAAAATGAGCAGTTCTTC.

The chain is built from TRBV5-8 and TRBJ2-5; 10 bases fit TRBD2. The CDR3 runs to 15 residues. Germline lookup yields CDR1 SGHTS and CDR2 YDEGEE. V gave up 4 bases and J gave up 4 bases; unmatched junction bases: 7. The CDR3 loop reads CASSLWTSGAETQYF. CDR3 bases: TGTGCCAGCAGCCTCTGGACTAGCGGAGCAGAGACCCAGTACTTC.

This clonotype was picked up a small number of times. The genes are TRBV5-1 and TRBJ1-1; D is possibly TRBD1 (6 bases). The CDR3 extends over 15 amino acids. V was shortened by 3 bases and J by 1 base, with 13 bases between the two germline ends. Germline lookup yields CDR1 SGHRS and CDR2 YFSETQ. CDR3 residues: CASSSLQGANTEAFF. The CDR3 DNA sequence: TGCGCCAGCAGCTCTTTACAGGGCGCGAACACTGAAGCTTTCTTT.

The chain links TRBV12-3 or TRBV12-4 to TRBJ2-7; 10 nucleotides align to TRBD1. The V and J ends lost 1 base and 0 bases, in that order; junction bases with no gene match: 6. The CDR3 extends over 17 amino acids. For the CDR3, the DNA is TGTGCCAGCAGTTTAGGGGCCCGGGACAGGGGCTCCTACGAGCAGTACTTC. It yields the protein CASSLGARDRGSYEQYF.

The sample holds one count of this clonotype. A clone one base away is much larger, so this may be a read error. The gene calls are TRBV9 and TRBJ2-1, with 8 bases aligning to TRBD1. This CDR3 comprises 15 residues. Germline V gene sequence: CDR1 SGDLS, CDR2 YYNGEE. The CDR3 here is CASSVQGASYNEQLF. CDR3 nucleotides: TGTGCCAGCAGCGTACAGGGGGCGTCCTACAATGAGCAGCTCTTC.

The CDR3 DNA sequence: TGTGCCTGGAGGGTCACGGTCTACGAGCAGTACTTC. Protein sequence: CAWRVTVYEQYF. This chain connects TRBV30 to TRBJ2-7, with D uncertain. CDR1 is GTSNPN and CDR2 is SVGIG in the germline V gene (reference sequence). This CDR3 has 12 residues. Trimming shortened V by 3 bases and J by 3 bases, and 9 bases separated the two germline ends.

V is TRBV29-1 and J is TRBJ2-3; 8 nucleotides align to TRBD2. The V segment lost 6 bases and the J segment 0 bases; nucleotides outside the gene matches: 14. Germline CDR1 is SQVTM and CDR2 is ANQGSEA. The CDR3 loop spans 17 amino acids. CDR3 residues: CSVPPAGAPGSTDTQYF. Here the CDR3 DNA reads TGCAGCGTCCCTCCAGCGGGAGCCCCGGGAAGCACAGATACGCAGTATTTT.

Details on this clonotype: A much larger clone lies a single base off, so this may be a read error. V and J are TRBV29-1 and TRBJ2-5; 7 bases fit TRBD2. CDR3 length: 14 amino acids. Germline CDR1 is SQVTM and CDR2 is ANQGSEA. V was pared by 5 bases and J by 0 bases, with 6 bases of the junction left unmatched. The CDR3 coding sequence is TGCAGCGTTAACTCGGGAGGAAACCAAGAGACCCAGTACTTC. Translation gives CSVNSGGNQETQYF.

DNA of the CDR3: TGTGCCAGCAGTTATCGCTCCGGTAACACTGAAGCTTTCTTT. It codes for CASSYRSGNTEAFF. The chain links TRBV6-5 to TRBJ1-1, with D unclear. Germline CDR1 and CDR2: MNHEY and SVGAGI. The CDR3 contains 14 residues. V was pared by 3 bases and J by 2 bases, with 10 bases between.

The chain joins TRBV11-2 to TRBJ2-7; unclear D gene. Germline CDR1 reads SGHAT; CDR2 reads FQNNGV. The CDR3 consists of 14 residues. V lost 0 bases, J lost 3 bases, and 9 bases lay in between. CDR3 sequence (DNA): TGTGCCAGCAGCTTAGATGCCGGTTACTACGAGCAGTACTTC. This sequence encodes CASSLDAGYYEQYF.

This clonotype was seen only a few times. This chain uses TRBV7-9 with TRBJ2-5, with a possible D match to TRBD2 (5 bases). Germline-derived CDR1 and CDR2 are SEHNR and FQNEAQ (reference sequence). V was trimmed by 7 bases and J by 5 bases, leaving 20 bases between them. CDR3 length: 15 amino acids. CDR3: CASNPTAGLRETQYF. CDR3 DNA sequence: TGTGCCAGCAATCCGACCGCGGGTCTGCGGGAGACCCAGTACTTC. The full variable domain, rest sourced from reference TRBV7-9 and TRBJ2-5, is DTGVSQNPRHKITKRGQNVTFRCDPISEHNRLYWYRQTLGQGPEFLTYFQNEAQLEKSRLLSDRFSAERPKGSFSTLEIQRTEQGDSAMYLCASNPTAGLRETQYFGPGTRLLVL.

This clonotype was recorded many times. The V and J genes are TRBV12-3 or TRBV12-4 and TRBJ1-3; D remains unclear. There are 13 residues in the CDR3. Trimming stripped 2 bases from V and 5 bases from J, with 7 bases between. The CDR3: CASSLFQRNTIYF. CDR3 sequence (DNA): TGTGCCAGCAGTTTATTTCAGCGAAACACCATATATTTT.

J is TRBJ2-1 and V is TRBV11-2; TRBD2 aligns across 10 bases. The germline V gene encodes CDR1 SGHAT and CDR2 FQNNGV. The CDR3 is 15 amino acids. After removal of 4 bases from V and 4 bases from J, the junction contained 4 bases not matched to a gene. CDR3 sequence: CASSWTSGNYNEQFF. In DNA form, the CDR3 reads TGTGCCAGCAGCTGGACTAGCGGAAATTACAATGAGCAGTTCTTC.

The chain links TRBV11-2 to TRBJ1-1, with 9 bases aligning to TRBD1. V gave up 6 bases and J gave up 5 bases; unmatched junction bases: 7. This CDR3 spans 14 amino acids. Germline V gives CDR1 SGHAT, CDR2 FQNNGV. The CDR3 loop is CASRHYRGQTEAFF. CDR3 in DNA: TGTGCCAGCAGGCATTACAGGGGGCAAACTGAAGCTTTCTTT.